This T cell receptor (beta chain) was sequenced for a study of blood T cell repertoires in COVID-19. Study-wide background: Researchers got acute and convalescent COVID-19 samples from the United States, Italy and Spain. Sources were T cells, B-cell-depleted T cells, or PBMCs; the material itself was cDNA or gDNA.

Seattle participants joined during active infection and were tracked over time. This clone was picked up a small number of times. This same CDR3 is encoded by further DNA sequences in the sample. Trimming pared 6 bases from V and 4 bases from J, leaving 12 bases between. The CDR3 length is 13 residues. Per the original data handling: The assay estimated nucleated cells by amplifying reference gene primers. Using immunoSEQ multiplex PCR, the repertoire was profiled, and TCRdb retains in-frame clones only, with some absent. V, J and clone size reflect that table, while D and trimming were determined from the DNA. The profile shows some 200,000 clones, about 84% of them singletons.

The genes are TRBV12-3 or TRBV12-4 and TRBJ1-1, with D possibly being TRBD1 (5 bases). The material sequenced was peripheral blood. The sequence came from a woman older than 75 with COVID-19, enrolled during active disease. The CDR3 sequence is CASSLAGGTEAFF. The CDR3 nucleotides are TGTGCCAGCAGCCTCGCCGGGGGCACTGAAGCTTTCTTT.